The rows below give T cell receptor beta chains drawn from one sample of a study of blood T cell repertoires in COVID-19. Libraries were prepared by immunoSEQ multiplex PCR; TCRdb keeps only in-frame clonotypes and omits some of them. The top ten clones hold about 20% of a sample with 70,000 to 75,000 clones, roughly 80% of them seen once. Sequencing was carried out using peripheral blood. Every receptor here comes from a woman between 65 and 79 years old with acute or convalescent COVID-19. Both conserved end residues are part of each CDR3. The order of the fields is J gene, V gene, CDR3 protein.

j_call: TRBJ2-1; v_call: TRBV11-2; cdr3_aa: CASSSASGSPSYNEQFF
j_call: TRBJ1-2; v_call: TRBV28; cdr3_aa: CASNQDRVYGYTF
j_call: TRBJ1-4; v_call: TRBV11-3; cdr3_aa: CASSSEDRVGEKLFF
j_call: TRBJ2-4; v_call: TRBV18; cdr3_aa: CASSPSGQGGTGIQYF
j_call: TRBJ2-5; v_call: TRBV19; cdr3_aa: CASSTQGARSGGQYF
j_call: TRBJ2-3; v_call: TRBV28; cdr3_aa: CASSSGGITDTQYF
j_call: TRBJ2-5; v_call: TRBV5-4; cdr3_aa: CASSDGSLAERETQYF
j_call: TRBJ2-3; v_call: TRBV28; cdr3_aa: CASSLGIGTGVADTQYF
j_call: TRBJ1-1; v_call: TRBV11-3; cdr3_aa: CASSFKPREAFF
j_call: TRBJ2-1; v_call: TRBV7-3; cdr3_aa: CASSLGLAGNEQFF
j_call: TRBJ1-5; v_call: TRBV6-4; cdr3_aa: CASSAGTGGNQPQHF
j_call: TRBJ2-1; v_call: TRBV7-2; cdr3_aa: CASSPRGTSGGNEQFF
j_call: TRBJ1-1; v_call: TRBV3-1/TRBV3-2; cdr3_aa: CASSQVNGAEAFF
j_call: TRBJ2-7; v_call: TRBV15; cdr3_aa: CATSREIGLAGLYEQYF
j_call: TRBJ1-4; v_call: TRBV29-1; cdr3_aa: CSVGRGLSNEKLFF
j_call: TRBJ1-5; v_call: TRBV7-2; cdr3_aa: CASSLLGWGDQPQHF
j_call: TRBJ2-1; v_call: TRBV6-5; cdr3_aa: CASILAGVSYNEQFF
j_call: TRBJ2-7; v_call: TRBV6-5; cdr3_aa: CASSPGQGYYEQYF
j_call: TRBJ1-4; v_call: TRBV6-5; cdr3_aa: CASSRGGGTNEKLFF
j_call: TRBJ2-5; v_call: TRBV15; cdr3_aa: CATSRHSDSFQETQYF
j_call: TRBJ2-1; v_call: TRBV5-1; cdr3_aa: CASSPTGFDYNEQFF
j_call: TRBJ1-1; v_call: TRBV5-1; cdr3_aa: CASKEGMNTEAFF
j_call: TRBJ1-2; v_call: TRBV6-5; cdr3_aa: CASSYSQGLYGYTF
j_call: TRBJ2-7; v_call: TRBV6-6; cdr3_aa: CASRTNYEQYF
j_call: TRBJ2-3; v_call: TRBV2; cdr3_aa: CASTRLAGASTDTQYF
j_call: TRBJ1-4; v_call: TRBV2; cdr3_aa: CASSLWATVNEKLFF
j_call: TRBJ2-6; v_call: TRBV5-4; cdr3_aa: CASSPGGYGANVLTF
j_call: TRBJ2-1; v_call: TRBV6-4; cdr3_aa: CASSLGGEQFF
j_call: TRBJ1-2; v_call: TRBV19; cdr3_aa: CASRQGNYGYTF
j_call: TRBJ1-6; v_call: TRBV6-4; cdr3_aa: CARGDRTIGSPLHF
j_call: TRBJ2-1; v_call: TRBV9; cdr3_aa: CASSVHSSTSGDYNEQFF
j_call: TRBJ2-7; v_call: TRBV25-1; cdr3_aa: CASSEYDIAGAYEQYF
j_call: TRBJ1-1; v_call: TRBV5-1; cdr3_aa: CASSLVPGNTEAFF
j_call: TRBJ2-7; v_call: TRBV4-1; cdr3_aa: CASSQSSGSSYEQYF
j_call: TRBJ2-5; v_call: TRBV3-1/TRBV3-2; cdr3_aa: CASSQVGLEEQYF
j_call: TRBJ2-1; v_call: TRBV4-1; cdr3_aa: CASSQRTSGRGSYNEQFF
j_call: TRBJ2-5; v_call: TRBV2; cdr3_aa: CASARLAYMETQYF
j_call: TRBJ2-3; v_call: TRBV5-1; cdr3_aa: CASSTRTSGRTDTQYF
j_call: TRBJ1-5; v_call: TRBV19; cdr3_aa: CASSDRGGQPQHF
j_call: TRBJ1-1; v_call: TRBV6-5; cdr3_aa: CASSWSRDRNTEAFF
j_call: TRBJ2-1; v_call: TRBV4-1; cdr3_aa: CASSQGSSGTYNEQFF
j_call: TRBJ2-5; v_call: TRBV5-5; cdr3_aa: CASSLTLTGAGETQYF
j_call: TRBJ1-4; v_call: TRBV18; cdr3_aa: CASSPSGMRSEKLFF
j_call: TRBJ2-7; v_call: TRBV4-1; cdr3_aa: CASSPSGTSVYEQYF
j_call: TRBJ2-1; v_call: TRBV28; cdr3_aa: CASRGQGVSSRIAQFF
j_call: TRBJ1-1; v_call: TRBV9; cdr3_aa: CASSVDEGGRTEAFF